This is a list of T cell receptor beta chains from one sample in a study of cytomegalovirus exposure and HLA in healthy donors. Libraries were prepared by immunoSEQ multiplex PCR; TCRdb keeps only in-frame clonotypes and omits some of them. The table includes about 100,000 clones, roughly 80% detected once. Material: PBMCs. These receptor sequences come from a male donor in good health and CMV-seropositive. CDR3s include the opening cysteine and the closing phenylalanine or tryptophan.

v_gene,j_gene,CDR3aa
TRBV30,TRBJ2-4,CAGTTGTQNIQYF
TRBV5-1,TRBJ2-1,CASKSGTSSYNEQFF
TRBV4-3,TRBJ1-2,CASSQDRQIYGYTF
TRBV5-1,TRBJ1-3,CASSLEYRASGNTIYF
TRBV5-1,TRBJ1-1,CANAQGPGNTEAFF
TRBV15,TRBJ1-5,CATSIYGTGEIQPQHF
TRBV6-6,TRBJ1-6,CASSAADRGSSSPLHF
TRBV5-6,TRBJ2-4,CASSLWEAKNIQYF
TRBV23-1,TRBJ1-1,CARTDRLNTEAFF
TRBV2,TRBJ1-1,CASSGEAQVLDEAFF
TRBV7-9,TRBJ1-5,CASSLGSGPQHF
TRBV14,TRBJ2-7,CASSQASYEQYF
TRBV28,TRBJ1-1,CASSTAGEPTRNTEAFF
TRBV4-1,TRBJ2-7,CASSPGASSEQYF
TRBV27,TRBJ2-2,CASRPSGGHTGELFF
TRBV27,TRBJ2-7,CASRPGGTITYEQYF
TRBV10-3,TRBJ1-1,CAISEPGHLEAFF
TRBV6-1,TRBJ1-5,CATQVGSFPNQPQHF
TRBV7-9,TRBJ2-7,CASSRLGQGASYEQYF
TRBV28,TRBJ1-4,CASGSATNEKLFF
TRBV2,TRBJ1-5,CASRQTGGGQPQHF
TRBV6-5,TRBJ1-3,CASLAAGGSNTIYF
TRBV7-9,TRBJ1-2,CSSSLGRDNYGYTF
TRBV6-5,TRBJ2-3,CASSSTGVSTDTQYF
TRBV30,TRBJ1-1,CAWSPTGYAEAFF
TRBV6-6,TRBJ2-3,CASRDFSRTDTDTQYF
TRBV7-7,TRBJ1-1,CASSPKNPTENTEAFF
TRBV7-9,NA,CASSPWDSSYEQYF
TRBV7-3,TRBJ1-2,CASSPGGGYGYTF
TRBV5-6,TRBJ1-1,CASSIQAGTEAFF
TRBV27,TRBJ2-7,CASSLSSGVFYEQYF
TRBV6-6,TRBJ1-5,CASSQQENQPQHF
TRBV5-1,TRBJ2-1,CASSTDTYNEQFF
TRBV9,TRBJ1-1,CASSVQGNTEAFF
TRBV5-4,TRBJ2-3,CASSLAGSDTQYF
TRBV25-1,TRBJ2-7,CASTPTGVARGYEQYF
TRBV5-1,TRBJ1-2,CASSPGTTNYGYTF
TRBV5-6,TRBJ1-1,CASSWDRGILDTEAFF
TRBV18,TRBJ2-7,CASSPLRTLVYEQYF
TRBV4-2,TRBJ2-1,CASSQYSGGYGDEQFF
TRBV9,TRBJ2-1,CASSVDGSGGDNEQFF
TRBV13,TRBJ2-7,CASSPRGRGYEQYF
TRBV2,TRBJ2-3,CASTLAGGYTQYF
TRBV2,TRBJ1-1,CASRLGNRGTAEAFF
TRBV6-5,TRBJ2-5,CASSYSTAGETQYF
TRBV6-6,TRBJ2-5,CASSYPGVQETQYF
TRBV29-1,TRBJ1-3,CSVGKGGNTIYF
TRBV4-3,TRBJ2-7,CASSQRLAEAYEQYF
TRBV5-4,TRBJ1-6,CASSVDSNSPLHF
TRBV28,TRBJ1-1,CASRETGATNTEAFF
TRBV4-3,TRBJ2-1,CASSQSTDQYNEQFF
TRBV11-3,TRBJ1-4,CASSFGQAVNEKLFF
TRBV19,TRBJ2-2,CASSPTSGGFTGELFF
TRBV29-1,TRBJ2-7,CSFAKGQGSYEQYF
TRBV18,TRBJ1-2,CASSPGEDYGYTF
TRBV2,TRBJ1-3,CAIKTVSSGNTIYF
TRBV6-6,TRBJ2-3,CASSSPGQGTDTQYF
TRBV5-1,TRBJ1-6,CASSLDTGDNSPLHF
TRBV19,TRBJ1-2,CASSRTGGYGYGYTF
TRBV2,TRBJ1-3,CASSAGASGNTIYF